This is a list of T cell receptor beta chains from one sample in a study of regulatory T cells in long-lasting Graves disease. One entry per CDR3 protein results from TCRdb running MiXCR on the multiplex PCR reads. The repertoire consists of approximately 400,000 distinct CDR3 sequences, with around 15% occurring once and the leading ten covering 20% to 25%. The sample here was peripheral blood mononuclear cells (PBMCs), taken at new diagnosis, from a patient treated with antithyroid drugs. The receptor set was obtained from a female donor with Graves disease. CDR3s leave out the opening cysteine and the closing phenylalanine or tryptophan.

J gene,V gene,CDR3 protein
TRBJ2-3,TRBV6-7,ASTPTAGGGSERGDGTDTQY
TRBJ2-1,TRBV7-2,ASSLEPSVPIYNEQF
TRBJ2-2,TRBV7-9,ASSPQGMNTGELF
TRBJ2-1,TRBV3-1,ASSQGGMYNEQF
TRBJ2-5,TRBV14,ASSQGGLLQTQY
TRBJ2-1,TRBV20-1,SASSGGLGNEQF
TRBJ1-5,TRBV12-3/TRBV12-4,ASSSRGGGNQPQH
NA,TRBV11-3,ASSGSGREETQY
TRBJ2-7,TRBV27,ASSPTDRVEQY
TRBJ2-2,TRBV4-1,ASSRFEAQNTGELF
TRBJ1-5,TRBV12-3/TRBV12-4,ASSLRIPGQGNQPQH
TRBJ1-1,TRBV5-1,ASSFVQGADAF
TRBJ1-1,TRBV2,ASSDGSGAMNTEAF
TRBJ2-1,TRBV7-2,ASSYPRGMREIKGPYNEQF
TRBJ1-5,TRBV2,ASQPSGRGRASQPQH
TRBJ1-1,TRBV10-1,ASSYGAGKNTEAF
TRBJ2-1,TRBV11-3,ASSSSRENEQF
TRBJ2-7,TRBV7-9,ASSHGAAGATYEQY
TRBJ2-3,TRBV20-1,SARDWGSGADQDTQY
TRBJ2-7,TRBV20-1,SARALGVDPYEQY
TRBJ2-7,TRBV12-3/TRBV12-4,ASTYLAYEQY
TRBJ2-2,TRBV7-9,ASSLVVNTGELF
TRBJ1-2,TRBV28,ASRGGQAYGYT
TRBJ2-7,TRBV9,ASGPPEGGYEQY